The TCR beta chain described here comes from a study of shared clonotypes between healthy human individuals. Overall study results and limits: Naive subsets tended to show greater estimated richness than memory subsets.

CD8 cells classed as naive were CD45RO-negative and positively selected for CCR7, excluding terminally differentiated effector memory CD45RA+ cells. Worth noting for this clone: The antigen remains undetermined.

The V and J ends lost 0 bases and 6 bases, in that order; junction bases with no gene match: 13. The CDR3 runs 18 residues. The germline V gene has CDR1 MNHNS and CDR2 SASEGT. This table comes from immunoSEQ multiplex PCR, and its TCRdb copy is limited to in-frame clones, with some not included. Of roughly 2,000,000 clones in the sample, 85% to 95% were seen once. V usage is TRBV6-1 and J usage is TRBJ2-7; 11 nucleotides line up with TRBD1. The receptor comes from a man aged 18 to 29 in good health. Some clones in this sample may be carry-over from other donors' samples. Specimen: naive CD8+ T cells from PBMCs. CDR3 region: CASSEAHALGQGASEQYF. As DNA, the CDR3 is TGTGCCAGCAGTGAAGCGCACGCCTTAGGACAGGGGGCGAGCGAGCAGTACTTC.